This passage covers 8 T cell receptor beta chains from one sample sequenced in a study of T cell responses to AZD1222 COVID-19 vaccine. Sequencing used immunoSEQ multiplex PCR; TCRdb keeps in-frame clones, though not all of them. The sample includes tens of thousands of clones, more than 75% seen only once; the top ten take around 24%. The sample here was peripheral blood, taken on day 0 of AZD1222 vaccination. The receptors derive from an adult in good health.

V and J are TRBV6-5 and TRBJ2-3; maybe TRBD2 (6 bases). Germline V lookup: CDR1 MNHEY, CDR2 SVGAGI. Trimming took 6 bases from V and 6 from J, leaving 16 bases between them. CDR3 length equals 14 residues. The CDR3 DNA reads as TGTGCCAGCAGACCCCGGTTGGGGAGGGATACGCAGTATTTT. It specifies CASRPRLGRDTQYF.

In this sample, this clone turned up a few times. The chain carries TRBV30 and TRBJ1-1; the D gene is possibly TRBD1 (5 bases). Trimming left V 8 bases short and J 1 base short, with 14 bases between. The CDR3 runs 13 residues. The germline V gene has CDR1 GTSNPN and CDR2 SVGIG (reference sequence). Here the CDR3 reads CAGWRGTNTEAFF. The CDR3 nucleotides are TGTGCCGGGTGGAGGGGAACGAACACTGAAGCTTTCTTT.

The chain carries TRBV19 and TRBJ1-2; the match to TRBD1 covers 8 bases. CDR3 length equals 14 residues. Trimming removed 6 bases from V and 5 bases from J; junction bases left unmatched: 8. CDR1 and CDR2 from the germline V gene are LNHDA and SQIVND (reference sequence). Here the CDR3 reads CASSPTGDGYGYTF. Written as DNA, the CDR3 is TGTGCCAGTAGCCCGACAGGGGACGGGTATGGCTACACCTTC.

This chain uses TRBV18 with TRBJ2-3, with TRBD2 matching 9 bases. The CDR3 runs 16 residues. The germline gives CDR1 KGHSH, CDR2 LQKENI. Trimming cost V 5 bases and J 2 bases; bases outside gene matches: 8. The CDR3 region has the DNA TGTGCCAGCTCAATAGCGGGGGCCCTACTCACAGATACGCAGTATTTT. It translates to CASSIAGALLTDTQYF.

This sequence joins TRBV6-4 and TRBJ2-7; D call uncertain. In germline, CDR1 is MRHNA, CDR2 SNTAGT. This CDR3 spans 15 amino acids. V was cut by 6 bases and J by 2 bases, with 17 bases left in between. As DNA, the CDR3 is TGTGCCAGCAGGGTCTCGGCCAGGCTCCCCTACGAGCAGTACTTC. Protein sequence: CASRVSARLPYEQYF.

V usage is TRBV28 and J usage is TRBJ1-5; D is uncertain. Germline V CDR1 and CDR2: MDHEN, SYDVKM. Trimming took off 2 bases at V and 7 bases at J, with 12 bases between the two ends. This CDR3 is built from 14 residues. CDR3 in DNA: TGTGCCAGCAGTTTAAGTCACCTTCGACAGCCCCAGCATTTT. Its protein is CASSLSHLRQPQHF.

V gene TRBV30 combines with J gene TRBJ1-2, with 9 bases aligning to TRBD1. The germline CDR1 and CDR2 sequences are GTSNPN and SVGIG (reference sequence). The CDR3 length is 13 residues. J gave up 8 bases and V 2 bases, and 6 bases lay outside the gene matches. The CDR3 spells CAWSRDRALGYTF. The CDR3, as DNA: TGTGCCTGGAGTAGGGACAGGGCGTTGGGCTACACCTTC.

CDR3 amino acids: CASSVVRDTEAFF. The CDR3 DNA sequence: TGTGCCAGCAGTGTCGTCCGGGACACTGAAGCTTTCTTT. The V call is TRBV2, the J call TRBJ1-1; unclear D gene. V was pared by 4 bases and J by 3 bases, with 9 bases between. Germline-derived CDR1 and CDR2 are SNHLY and FYNNEI. The CDR3 spans 13 residues.